A selection of T cell receptor beta chains follows, all from one sample in a study of T cell responses to AZD1222 COVID-19 vaccine. Assay: immunoSEQ multiplex PCR; the TCRdb copy retains only in-frame clones and omits some. The sample includes approximately 85,000 clones, approximately 83% seen only once; the top ten take roughly 6.3%. Sequences were derived from peripheral blood, sampled on day 0 of AZD1222 vaccination. The receptors shown here come from an adult in good health. CDR3s include the opening cysteine and the closing phenylalanine or tryptophan. A D gene is named only where the DNA matches it firmly. Part of the rows lack a size; the others show once, few, many or a class for expanded clones.

V: TRBV7-9; J: TRBJ1-5; size: -; D: -; DNA: TGTGCCAGCAGCTTAGATATCCGAGGGGACCAGCCCCAGCATTTT; CDR3: CASSLDIRGDQPQHF
V: TRBV20-1; J: TRBJ2-1; size: -; D: TRBD2; DNA: TGCAGTGCTAGTTTCCCCAGCGGGAGAAGCAGTGAGCAGTTCTTC; CDR3: CSASFPSGRSSEQFF
V: TRBV29-1; J: TRBJ2-1; size: -; D: -; DNA: TGCAGCATTCGGGACAACCGCGATGAGCAGTTCTTC; CDR3: CSIRDNRDEQFF
V: TRBV6-2/TRBV6-3; J: TRBJ1-6; size: -; D: -; DNA: TGTGCCAGCAGTTACAGGGATTCACCCCTCCACTTT; CDR3: CASSYRDSPLHF
V: TRBV5-4; J: TRBJ2-3; size: -; D: TRBD2; DNA: TGTGCCAGCAGGAACGGGAGGAGGGAGGCAGATACGCAGTATTTT; CDR3: CASRNGRREADTQYF
V: TRBV27; J: TRBJ1-6; size: -; D: -; DNA: TGTGCCAGCAGTTTAGGCGGGTCACCCCTCCACTTT; CDR3: CASSLGGSPLHF
V: TRBV3-1/TRBV3-2; J: TRBJ2-1; size: -; D: TRBD2; DNA: TGTGCCAGCAGCCAAGGACTAGCGGGCCACAATGAGCAGTTCTTC; CDR3: CASSQGLAGHNEQFF
V: TRBV29-1; J: TRBJ1-2; size: -; D: -; DNA: TGCAGCGTTCCGGAACAGCGAAACTATGGCTACACCTTC; CDR3: CSVPEQRNYGYTF
V: TRBV7-9; J: TRBJ1-2; size: -; D: -; DNA: TGTGCCGGAAGGACAGTTAACTATGGCTACACCTTC; CDR3: CAGRTVNYGYTF
V: TRBV15; J: TRBJ2-5; size: -; D: TRBD1; DNA: TGTGCCACCAGCAGATGGACAGGGGGACAAGAGACCCAGTACTTC; CDR3: CATSRWTGGQETQYF
V: TRBV6-1; J: TRBJ2-3; size: -; D: TRBD2; DNA: TGTGCCAGCAGTGGGTCGACTAGCGGGGGGACAGATACGCAGTATTTT; CDR3: CASSGSTSGGTDTQYF
V: TRBV6-1; J: TRBJ1-5; size: -; D: TRBD1; DNA: TGTGCCAGCAGTGGCCGGGACAGACATAGCAATCAGCCCCAGCATTTT; CDR3: CASSGRDRHSNQPQHF
V: TRBV15; J: TRBJ1-6; size: -; D: -; DNA: TGTGCCACCAGCAGAAGGACAGTATCTACACCCCTCCACTTT; CDR3: CATSRRTVSTPLHF
V: TRBV19; J: TRBJ2-5; size: few; D: TRBD2; DNA: TGTGCCAGTAGTATGGGAGTAGCGGGAGACGCAGAGACCCAGTACTTC; CDR3: CASSMGVAGDAETQYF
V: TRBV18; J: TRBJ2-3; size: -; D: TRBD1; DNA: TGTGCCAGCTCACCAATTGCGGGACAGGGCACAGATACGCAGTATTTT; CDR3: CASSPIAGQGTDTQYF
V: TRBV18; J: TRBJ1-1; size: -; D: -; DNA: TGTGCCAGCTCACCAGGATCCGGCACCTCCTGGGGGGCTTTCTTT; CDR3: CASSPGSGTSWGAFF
V: TRBV2; J: TRBJ2-5; size: -; D: -; DNA: TGTGCCAGCATCGAAGGGCCCCTAAAAGAGACCCAGTACTTC; CDR3: CASIEGPLKETQYF
V: TRBV7-9; J: TRBJ2-2; size: -; D: TRBD2; DNA: TGTGCCAGCAGCCCCGGGACTAGCGCGAACACCGGGGAGCTGTTTTTT; CDR3: CASSPGTSANTGELFF
V: TRBV11-1; J: TRBJ2-7; size: -; D: -; DNA: TGTGCCAGCAGCCTCCGCCCTGCGGGGTACGAGCAGTACTTC; CDR3: CASSLRPAGYEQYF
V: TRBV2; J: TRBJ1-2; size: -; D: -; DNA: TGTGCCAGCAGTGAGGGCTACAACTATGGCTACACCTTC; CDR3: CASSEGYNYGYTF
V: TRBV18; J: TRBJ2-1; size: once; D: -; DNA: TGTGCCAGCTCACCACTGGGGGCACAGGGCAATGAGCAGTTCTTC; CDR3: CASSPLGAQGNEQFF
V: TRBV2; J: TRBJ1-4; size: -; D: -; DNA: TGTGCCAGCAAGGGAACAGCAACTAATGAAAAACTGTTTTTT; CDR3: CASKGTATNEKLFF
V: TRBV3-1/TRBV3-2; J: TRBJ2-7; size: -; D: TRBD1; DNA: TGTGCCAGCAGCCAAGACGCATCACAGGGGAAAGGTTACGAGCAGTACTTC; CDR3: CASSQDASQGKGYEQYF
V: TRBV29-1; J: TRBJ1-2; size: -; D: TRBD1; DNA: TGCAGCGTAACCGGGACAGGGTCCCTTCAAACCAGGAACTATGGCTACACCTTC; CDR3: CSVTGTGSLQTRNYGYTF
V: TRBV2; J: TRBJ1-2; size: -; D: TRBD1; DNA: TGTGCCAGCAGCGATGGACAGGGACGAGGCTACACCTTC; CDR3: CASSDGQGRGYTF
V: TRBV5-1; J: TRBJ2-2; size: -; D: -; DNA: TGCGCCAGCAGCTTTGGGGGGTCCAACACCGGGGAGCTGTTTTTT; CDR3: CASSFGGSNTGELFF
V: TRBV9; J: TRBJ1-4; size: -; D: -; DNA: TGTGCCAGCAGCCCGCTTAGGACAGCCCTAGCAACTAATGAAAAACTGTTTTTT; CDR3: CASSPLRTALATNEKLFF
V: TRBV7-9; J: TRBJ2-7; size: -; D: -; DNA: TGTGCCAGCAGCATGACTGGATATTCCTACGAGCAGTACTTC; CDR3: CASSMTGYSYEQYF
V: TRBV4-2; J: TRBJ2-5; size: -; D: -; DNA: TGTGCCAGCAGCCAAGAAACAGCTATCCAAGAGACCCAGTACTTC; CDR3: CASSQETAIQETQYF
V: TRBV19; J: TRBJ2-7; size: few; D: TRBD1; DNA: TGTGCCAGTAGTCCCGGGACAGGCACCTACGAGCAGTACTTC; CDR3: CASSPGTGTYEQYF
V: TRBV25-1; J: TRBJ2-1; size: -; D: -; DNA: TGTGCCAGCAGTGAGGCTGGGTTTGATGAGCAGTTCTTC; CDR3: CASSEAGFDEQFF
V: TRBV30; J: TRBJ2-5; size: -; D: -; DNA: TGTGCCTGGAGTGGAGGGTACCAAGAGACCCAGTACTTC; CDR3: CAWSGGYQETQYF
V: TRBV7-2; J: TRBJ2-7; size: -; D: -; DNA: TGTGCCAGCAGCTTAGTTGTTAACTCCTACGAGCAGTACTTC; CDR3: CASSLVVNSYEQYF
V: TRBV25-1; J: TRBJ2-1; size: -; D: TRBD1; DNA: TGTGCCAGCAGTTCAAATATCGCCGGGACAGGGACCAATGAGCAGTTCTTC; CDR3: CASSSNIAGTGTNEQFF
V: TRBV6-5; J: TRBJ2-3; size: few; D: -; DNA: TGTGCCAGCATTCTCCTGGGAGTCGGTACAGATACGCAGTATTTT; CDR3: CASILLGVGTDTQYF
V: TRBV21-1; J: TRBJ1-4; size: -; D: -; DNA: TGTGCCAGCAGCAAAACCGCAACTAATGAAAAACTGTTTTTT; CDR3: CASSKTATNEKLFF
V: TRBV3-1/TRBV3-2; J: TRBJ2-4; size: -; D: -; DNA: TGTGCCAGCAGCCAAGATCTTCACATTCAGTACTTC; CDR3: CASSQDLHIQYF
V: TRBV19; J: TRBJ1-4; size: -; D: TRBD1; DNA: TGTGCCAGTAGTACGGGACAGGGAGAAGAAAAACTGTTTTTT; CDR3: CASSTGQGEEKLFF
V: TRBV19; J: TRBJ2-2; size: -; D: TRBD1; DNA: TGTGCCAGCACAGGGGACAGGGTCCCCACCGGGGAGCTGTTTTTT; CDR3: CASTGDRVPTGELFF
V: TRBV28; J: TRBJ2-7; size: -; D: -; DNA: TGTGCCAGCAGGTCCTCGACGGGATCCTACGAGCAGTACTTC; CDR3: CASRSSTGSYEQYF
V: TRBV15; J: TRBJ2-4; size: -; D: -; DNA: TGTGCCACCAGCAGAGGACTAGGCACTCAAAACATTCAGTACTTC; CDR3: CATSRGLGTQNIQYF
V: TRBV19; J: TRBJ2-6; size: -; D: -; DNA: TGTGCCAGTAGTATAGACAAACTAGCCCATGGGGCCAACGTCCTGACTTTC; CDR3: CASSIDKLAHGANVLTF
V: TRBV7-2; J: TRBJ2-2; size: once; D: -; DNA: TGTGCCAGCACCCATTTAGAGGCGTTCGCCGGGGAGCTGTTTTTT; CDR3: CASTHLEAFAGELFF
V: TRBV5-1; J: TRBJ1-2; size: -; D: -; DNA: TGCGCCAGCAGCTTGGCGGTTAGTGACGGCTACACCTTC; CDR3: CASSLAVSDGYTF
V: TRBV5-4; J: TRBJ2-2; size: -; D: TRBD1; DNA: TGTGCCAGCAGCAGGGGCCAGGACAGGGGCACCGGGGAGCTGTTTTTT; CDR3: CASSRGQDRGTGELFF
V: TRBV6-5; J: TRBJ1-3; size: -; D: TRBD1; DNA: TGTGCCAGCAGCGACAGAACAGGGGGTTTTAACACCATATATTTT; CDR3: CASSDRTGGFNTIYF
V: TRBV6-5; J: TRBJ1-2; size: -; D: -; DNA: TGTGCCAGCAGTATACAGGGAAGGGATGGCTACACCTTC; CDR3: CASSIQGRDGYTF
V: TRBV5-4; J: TRBJ2-5; size: -; D: TRBD2; DNA: TGTGCCAGCAGCCAGGGACTAGCGGGAGAAGAGACCCAGTACTTC; CDR3: CASSQGLAGEETQYF
V: TRBV18; J: TRBJ2-4; size: -; D: -; DNA: TGTGCCAGCTCACTACAGTCTGGGGCCAAAAACATTCAGTACTTC; CDR3: CASSLQSGAKNIQYF
V: TRBV2; J: TRBJ2-3; size: once; D: TRBD1; DNA: TGTGCCAGCAGTGTACAGGGGATTCCCACAGATACGCAGTATTTT; CDR3: CASSVQGIPTDTQYF
V: TRBV24-1; J: TRBJ2-3; size: -; D: -; DNA: TGTGCCACCAGTGATTCCGGGACCCACGGAAGCACAGATACGCAGTATTTT; CDR3: CATSDSGTHGSTDTQYF